This T cell receptor (beta chain) is from a study of breast tumors, draining lymph nodes, adjacent tissues. This clonotype was seen repeatedly, ten times or more. Its antigen is still unknown. The lymph nodes were axillary draining lymph nodes from breast cancer patients. Study conclusions and caveats: Most tumor T cells seemingly derive from lymph node, then expand in tumor. Tumor and nontumor repertoires were significantly more similar in luminal-like than in basal-like breast cancer. Tumor repertoires ranked between lymph nodes and nontumor tissue in diversity, with V and J gene preferences.

Each CDR3 protein is one row after TCRdb ran MiXCR on the multiplex PCR reads. The data hold about 230,000 distinct CDR3 sequences, with roughly 30% observed a single time. Germline lookup yields CDR1 MNHNS and CDR2 SASEGT. V lost 1 base and J lost 6, with 13 bases in between. CDR3 size: 15 residues. The sequence derives from a female donor with breast cancer. Some clones in this sample may be carry-over from other donors' samples. Sequenced input: axillary lymph node tissue. The V gene is TRBV6-1, the J gene TRBJ2-1; possibly TRBD1 for D (6 bases). The CDR3, as DNA: TGTGCCAGCAGTGAAGTGGGGGCTTATGGCAATGAGCAGTTCTTC. It codes for CASSEVGAYGNEQFF.